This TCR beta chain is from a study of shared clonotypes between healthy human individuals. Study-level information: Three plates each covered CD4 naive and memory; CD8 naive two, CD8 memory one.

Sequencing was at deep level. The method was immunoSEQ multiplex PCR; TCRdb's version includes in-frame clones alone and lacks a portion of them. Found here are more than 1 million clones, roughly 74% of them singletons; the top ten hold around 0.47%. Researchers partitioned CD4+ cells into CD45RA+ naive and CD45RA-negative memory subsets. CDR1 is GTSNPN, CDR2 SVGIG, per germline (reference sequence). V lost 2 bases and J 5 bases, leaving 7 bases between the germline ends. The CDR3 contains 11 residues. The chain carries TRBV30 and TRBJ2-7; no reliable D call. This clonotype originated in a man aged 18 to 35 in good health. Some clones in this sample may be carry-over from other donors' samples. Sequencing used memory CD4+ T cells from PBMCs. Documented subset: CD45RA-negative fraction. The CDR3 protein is CAWSPMNEQYF. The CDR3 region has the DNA TGTGCCTGGAGTCCCATGAACGAGCAGTACTTC.